A selection of T cell receptor beta chains follows, all from one sample in a study of cytomegalovirus exposure and HLA in healthy donors. Sequenced by immunoSEQ multiplex PCR; TCRdb stores in-frame clones only, minus some. The table includes 150,000 to 200,000 clones, roughly 96% detected once. Sequencing was performed on PBMCs. The receptor source for this set is a woman in her late teens or twenties in good health and CMV-seronegative. CDR3s include the opening cysteine and the closing phenylalanine or tryptophan.

V	J	CDR3
TRBV6-1	TRBJ2-5	CASSPGLAGQETQYF
TRBV4-2	TRBJ1-1	CASSQDLSITEAFF
TRBV5-1	TRBJ1-4	CASSLGGSNEKLFF
TRBV30	NA	CAWSTQRGAYEQYF
TRBV18	TRBJ1-6	CASSHSSYNSPLHF
TRBV19	TRBJ1-2	CASNTGGSYGYTF
TRBV2	TRBJ1-4	CASSITATTNEKLFF
TRBV4-3	TRBJ2-6	CASSHRSGGTGSGANVLTF
TRBV11-2	TRBJ1-1	CASSPRGSNTEAFF
TRBV19	TRBJ1-2	CASRQGPNYGYTF
TRBV15	TRBJ1-6	CATSREPDRNSPLHF
TRBV6-6	TRBJ2-5	CASGEPRGGRETQYF
TRBV7-2	TRBJ2-7	CASSPNSYEQYF
TRBV29-1	TRBJ2-3	CSVVGVGGSDTQYF
TRBV6-5	TRBJ1-4	CASSRGQGEEKLFF
TRBV11-2	TRBJ2-5	CASSKGLADQETQYF
TRBV5-6	TRBJ1-5	CASSFRSNQPQHF
TRBV30	TRBJ1-2	CAWSVKGRGGYTF
TRBV5-4	TRBJ1-2	CASSLGSRGPYGYTF
TRBV7-2	TRBJ1-3	CASSLDTGFSGNTIYF
TRBV5-4	TRBJ2-5	CASSLATYPETQYF
TRBV19	TRBJ1-1	CASRTVAEAFF
TRBV19	TRBJ1-5	CASSISTGSGQPQHF